The clone carrying this T cell receptor beta chain appeared a few times. This sample stems from a study of blood T cell repertoires in COVID-19. The CDR3 has 14 amino acids. The germline V and J ends were trimmed by 7 bases and 4 bases, with 16 bases remaining between them. Germline CDR1 reads SNHLY; CDR2 reads FYNNEI. Using immunoSEQ multiplex PCR, the repertoire was profiled, and TCRdb retains in-frame clones only, with some absent. The sample contains 140,000 to 150,000 clones, 80% of which appear only once. Sequencing was performed on peripheral blood. This receptor was identified in a man aged 70 or older who had recovered from COVID-19. The chain carries TRBV2 and TRBJ1-1, with D possibly matching TRBD1 (6 bases). The CDR3 sequence: CASNLPGESTEAFF. The DNA for the CDR3 is TGTGCCAGCAATCTCCCAGGGGAGAGCACTGAAGCTTTCTTT.